The 22 T cell receptor beta chains below were found in one sample sequenced in a study of cytomegalovirus exposure and HLA in healthy donors. PCR used 60 Vbeta primers and 13 Jbeta primers. TCRdb's copy holds only in-frame clones and misses some; the assay was immunoSEQ multiplex PCR. Its table records some 76,000 clones. Sequencing was done on a sample of PBMCs. These receptors all come from a female donor in good health and CMV-seropositive.

The chain joins TRBV29-1 to TRBJ2-5; TRBD2 aligns across 9 bases. Germline V lookup: CDR1 SQVTM, CDR2 ANQGSEA. The length of the CDR3 is 13 residues. V shed 8 bases, J shed 3 bases, and the junction held 7 bases outside the gene matches. The CDR3 loop reads CSSKGTSKETQYF. For the CDR3, the DNA is TGCAGCTCGAAAGGGACTAGCAAAGAGACCCAGTACTTC.

V usage is TRBV10-3 and J usage is TRBJ2-4; D perhaps matches TRBD1 (5 bases). Germline-derived CDR1 and CDR2 are ENHRY and SYGVKD. The V end lost 0 bases, the J end lost 1 base, and 13 bases lay between the germline ends. CDR3 length: 17 amino acids. In nucleotides, the CDR3 is TGTGCCATCAGTGAGTCACGCAGGGAAAAGGCCAAAAACATTCAGTACTTC. Its protein product is CAISESRREKAKNIQYF.

The chain carries TRBV6-5 and TRBJ1-1, with 7 bases identical to TRBD1. The V segment lost 5 bases and the J segment 5 bases; nucleotides outside the gene matches: 8. In germline, CDR1 is MNHEY, CDR2 SVGAGI. The CDR3 runs 14 residues. CDR3 protein: CASSAQTGNTEAFF. The DNA of the CDR3 is TGTGCCAGCAGTGCCCAGACAGGGAATACTGAAGCTTTCTTT.

The V gene is TRBV5-1, the J gene TRBJ2-5; 10 bases are shared with TRBD1. Germline V lookup: CDR1 SGHRS, CDR2 YFSETQ. The CDR3 runs to 15 residues. V lost 2 bases to trimming and J lost 9 bases; unmatched junction nucleotides: 10. The CDR3 loop reads CASSFGDRGSSAQYF. CDR3 in DNA: TGCGCCAGCAGCTTTGGGGACAGGGGCTCGTCGGCCCAGTACTTC.

V gene TRBV19 combines with J gene TRBJ2-1; 9 nucleotides agree with TRBD1. V trimming: 3 bases; J trimming: 9 bases; junction bases outside the gene matches: 6. The CDR3 contains 14 residues. Germline CDR1 and CDR2: LNHDA and SQIVND (reference sequence). The chain's CDR3 is CASSMGQGRLEQFF. The DNA for the CDR3 is TGTGCCAGTAGTATGGGACAGGGACGTCTTGAGCAGTTCTTC.

The chain has TRBV29-1 and TRBJ2-2; D is possibly TRBD1 (5 bases). The germline V gene encodes CDR1 SQVTM and CDR2 ANQGSEA. The CDR3 is 14 residues long. Trimming stripped 4 bases from V and 5 bases from J, with 14 bases between. CDR3 protein: CSVAPSDITGELFF. DNA for the CDR3: TGCAGCGTTGCCCCTTCGGACATTACCGGGGAGCTGTTTTTT.

V is TRBV28 and J is TRBJ2-7; a possible D gene is TRBD2 (5 bases). The V end lost 6 bases, the J end lost 3 bases, and 9 bases lay between the germline ends. The CDR3 has 12 amino acids. Germline V CDR1 and CDR2: MDHEN, SYDVKM. CDR3 coding DNA: TGTGCCAGCAGGGAGGAATTCTACGAGCAGTACTTC. It encodes CASREEFYEQYF.

This rearrangement joins TRBV13 to TRBJ2-5; D might be TRBD2 (5 bases). V lost 5 bases, J lost 1 base, and 14 bases lay in between. In germline, CDR1 is PRHDT, CDR2 FYEKMQ (reference sequence). The CDR3 totals 15 residues. CDR3 nucleotide sequence: TGTGCCAGCAGCCATTCCGAGGACTTCCAAGAGACCCAGTACTTC. This sequence encodes CASSHSEDFQETQYF.

CDR3 nucleotide sequence: TGTGCCACCTCGTGGGGGGGGTCGGGCAATCAGCCCCAGCATTTT. It yields the protein CATSWGGSGNQPQHF. V usage is TRBV15 and J usage is TRBJ1-5; TRBD1 is a possible D gene (5 bases). Germline CDR1 reads LNHNV; CDR2 reads YYDKDF (reference sequence). Trimming removed 8 bases at V and 2 bases at J, with 16 bases between. This CDR3 comprises 15 residues.

The rearrangement links TRBV6-4 to TRBJ2-3; possibly TRBD1 for D (6 bases). Deletions cut 2 bases from V and 6 bases from J, with 12 bases between. The CDR3 spans 14 residues. Per the germline V gene, CDR1 is MRHNA and CDR2 is SNTAGT. This chain's CDR3 is CASSDGAGDDTQYF. CDR3 bases: TGTGCCAGCAGTGACGGGGCAGGGGATGATACGCAGTATTTT.

V usage is TRBV18 and J usage is TRBJ1-5; D unresolved. CDR1 and CDR2 from the germline V gene are KGHSH and LQKENI. Trimming pared 3 bases from V and 5 bases from J, leaving 8 bases between. The CDR3 is 13 amino acids. The CDR3 DNA reads TGTGCCAGCTCACCTTCTGCAGATCAGCCCCAGCATTTT. This sequence encodes CASSPSADQPQHF.

The genes are TRBV6-6 and TRBJ2-1, with 7 bases fitting TRBD2. V gave up 4 bases and J gave up 8 bases; unmatched junction bases: 8. The CDR3 covers 14 residues. CDR1 and CDR2 (germline): MNHNY, SVGAGI (reference sequence). The CDR3 bases are TGTGCCAGCAGTTCGTACATGGGAGGGGATGAGCAGTTCTTC. Protein: CASSSYMGGDEQFF.

The chain joins TRBV4-1 to TRBJ2-3; TRBD2 matches at 11 bases. This CDR3 spans 19 amino acids. Per the germline V gene, CDR1 is MGHRA and CDR2 is YSYEKL. Germline trimming cut 3 bases from V and 0 bases from J; bases unmatched to any gene: 11. CDR3 sequence (DNA): TGCGCCAGCAGCCAGGCCAAGACTAGCGGGGTTACGAGCACAGATACGCAGTATTTT. Amino acid sequence: CASSQAKTSGVTSTDTQYF.

The V and J genes are TRBV7-2 and TRBJ2-7; TRBD2 might be the D (5 bases). CDR1 and CDR2 (germline): SGHTA, FQGNSA. The CDR3 runs to 14 residues. V lost 0 bases, J lost 3 bases, and 9 bases lay in between. The CDR3 DNA is TGTGCCAGCAGCTTAGCGAGCGGTCACTACGAGCAGTACTTC. Amino acids: CASSLASGHYEQYF.

This chain joins TRBV30 and TRBJ2-3, with 8 bases identical to TRBD2. J lost 4 bases, V lost 4 bases, and 13 bases had no gene match. Per germline, CDR1 GTSNPN and CDR2 SVGIG (reference sequence). CDR3 size: 16 residues. CDR3 bases: TGTGCCTGGACCACCCTCTCCGGGAGGGGAGCAGATACGCAGTATTTT. This translates into CAWTTLSGRGADTQYF.

The V and J genes are TRBV5-4 and TRBJ2-5, with 8 bases aligning to TRBD1. The germline V gene encodes CDR1 SGHNT and CDR2 YYREEE (reference sequence). The CDR3 is 16 amino acids. V lost 3 bases and J lost 4; bases outside the gene matches: 11. The CDR3, as DNA: TGTGCCAGCAGCTCGCCGAAGGACAGGGCGGGAGAGACCCAGTACTTC. It specifies CASSSPKDRAGETQYF.

The chain employs TRBV9 and TRBJ1-2, with D unclear. Germline CDR1 is SGDLS and CDR2 is YYNGEE. V was pared by 3 bases and J by 8 bases, with 8 bases between. The CDR3 covers 11 residues. CDR3 region: CASSAYQGYTF. DNA for the CDR3: TGTGCCAGCAGCGCTTACCAGGGCTACACCTTC.

The CDR3: CASSQTGLAGYKNIQYF. The CDR3 DNA follows: TGCGCCAGCAGCCAGACCGGACTAGCGGGGTACAAAAACATTCAGTACTTC. The chain is built from TRBV4-1 and TRBJ2-4; 12 nucleotides match TRBD2. The germline gives CDR1 MGHRA, CDR2 YSYEKL. The trim removed 3 bases at V and 3 bases at J, leaving 6 bases unmatched. The CDR3 runs 17 residues.

Of note for this clone: Compared with germline, one end of the junction differs, possibly owing to a read error. The chain has TRBV18 and TRBJ1-2; 9 nucleotides agree with TRBD1. The germline gives CDR1 KGHSH, CDR2 LQKENI. CDR3 length equals 12 residues. DNA of the CDR3: TGTGCCAGCTCACCGGGGACAGGGCGAGGGCCCTTC. This codes for CASSPGTGRGPF.

V gene TRBV18 combines with J gene TRBJ2-7; 7 nucleotides line up with TRBD1. The ends lost 4 bases at V and 3 bases at J; junction bases unmatched: 6. Germline V gives CDR1 KGHSH, CDR2 LQKENI. This CDR3 comprises 14 residues. Here the CDR3 DNA reads TGTGCCAGCTCACTATCCGGGACAGACTACGAGCAGTACTTC. It yields the protein CASSLSGTDYEQYF.

The V call is TRBV30, the J call TRBJ1-3; 8 nucleotides match TRBD1. CDR1 is GTSNPN and CDR2 is SVGIG in the germline V gene (reference sequence). This CDR3 spans 14 amino acids. Trimming cost V 4 bases and J 4 bases; bases outside gene matches: 6. CDR3 loop: CAWTPGGSGNTIYF. The DNA for the CDR3 is TGTGCCTGGACCCCAGGGGGCTCCGGAAACACCATATATTTT.

This chain joins TRBV7-7 and TRBJ2-1; 12 bases fit TRBD2. V was clipped by 4 bases and J by 9 bases; unmatched bases: 4. From germline, CDR1 is SSHAT and CDR2 FNYEAQ (reference sequence). The CDR3 is 14 amino acids. The CDR3 nucleotides are TGTGCCAGCAGCTCTAGCGGGGGGGGGAGTGAGCAGTTCTTC. It codes for CASSSSGGGSEQFF.